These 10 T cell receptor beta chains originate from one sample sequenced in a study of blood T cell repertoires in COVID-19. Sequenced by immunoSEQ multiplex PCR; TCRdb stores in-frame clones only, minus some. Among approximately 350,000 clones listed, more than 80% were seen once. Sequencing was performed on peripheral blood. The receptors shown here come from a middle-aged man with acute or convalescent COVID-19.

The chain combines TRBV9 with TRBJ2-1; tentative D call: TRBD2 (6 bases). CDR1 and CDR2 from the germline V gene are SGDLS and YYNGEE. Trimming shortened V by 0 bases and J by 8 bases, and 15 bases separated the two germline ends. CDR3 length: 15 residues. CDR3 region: CASSVDWLAIYEQFF. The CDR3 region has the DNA TGTGCCAGCAGCGTAGACTGGCTAGCGATCTATGAGCAGTTCTTC.

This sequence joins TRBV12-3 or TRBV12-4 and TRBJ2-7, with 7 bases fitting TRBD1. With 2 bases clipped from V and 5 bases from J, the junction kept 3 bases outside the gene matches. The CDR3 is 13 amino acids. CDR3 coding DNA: TGTGCCAGCAGTTTAAACAGGGGCAACGAGCAGTACTTC. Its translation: CASSLNRGNEQYF.

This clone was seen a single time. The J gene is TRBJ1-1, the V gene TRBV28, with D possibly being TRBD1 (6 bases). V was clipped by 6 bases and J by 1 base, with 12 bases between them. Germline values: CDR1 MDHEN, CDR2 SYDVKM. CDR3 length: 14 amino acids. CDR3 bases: TGTGCCAGCAGACGAGGACAGACGAACACTGAAGCTTTCTTT. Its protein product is CASRRGQTNTEAFF.

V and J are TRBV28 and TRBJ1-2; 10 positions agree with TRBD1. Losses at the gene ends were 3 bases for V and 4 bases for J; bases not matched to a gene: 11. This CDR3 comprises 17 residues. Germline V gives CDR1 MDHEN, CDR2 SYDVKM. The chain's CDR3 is CASSFVNPGQGFYGYTF. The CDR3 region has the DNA TGTGCCAGCAGTTTTGTTAACCCGGGACAGGGGTTCTATGGCTACACCTTC.

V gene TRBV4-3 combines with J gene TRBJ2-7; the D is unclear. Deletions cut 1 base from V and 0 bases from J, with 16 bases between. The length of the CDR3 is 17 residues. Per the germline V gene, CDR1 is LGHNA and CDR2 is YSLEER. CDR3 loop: CASSQAWRGSSSYEQYF. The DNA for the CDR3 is TGCGCCAGCAGCCAAGCATGGAGAGGAAGTAGCTCCTACGAGCAGTACTTC.

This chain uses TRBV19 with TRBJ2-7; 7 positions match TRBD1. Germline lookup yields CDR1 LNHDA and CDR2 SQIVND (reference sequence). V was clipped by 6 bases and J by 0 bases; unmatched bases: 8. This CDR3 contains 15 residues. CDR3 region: CASSPTWDSSYEQYF. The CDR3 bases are TGTGCCAGTAGCCCTACGTGGGACAGCTCCTACGAGCAGTACTTC.

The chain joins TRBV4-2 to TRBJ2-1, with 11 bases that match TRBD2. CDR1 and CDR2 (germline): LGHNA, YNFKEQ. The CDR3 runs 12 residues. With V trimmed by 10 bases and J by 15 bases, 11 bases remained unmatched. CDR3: CATFQTSGALFF. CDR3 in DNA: TGTGCCACCTTTCAGACTAGCGGGGCCCTGTTCTTC.

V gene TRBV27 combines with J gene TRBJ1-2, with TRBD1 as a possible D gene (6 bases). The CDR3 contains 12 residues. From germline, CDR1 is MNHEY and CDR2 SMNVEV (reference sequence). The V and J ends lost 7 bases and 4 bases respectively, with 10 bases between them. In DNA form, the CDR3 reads TGTGCCAGCAAGGGGGGGCTCTATGGCTACACCTTC. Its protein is CASKGGLYGYTF.

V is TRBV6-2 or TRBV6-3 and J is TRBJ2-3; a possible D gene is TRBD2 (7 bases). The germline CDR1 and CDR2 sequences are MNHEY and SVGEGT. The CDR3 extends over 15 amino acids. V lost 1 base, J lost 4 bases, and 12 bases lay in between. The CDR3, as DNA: TGTGCCAGCAGTTACTGGGGGGGCGGATCAGATACGCAGTATTTT. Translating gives CASSYWGGGSDTQYF.

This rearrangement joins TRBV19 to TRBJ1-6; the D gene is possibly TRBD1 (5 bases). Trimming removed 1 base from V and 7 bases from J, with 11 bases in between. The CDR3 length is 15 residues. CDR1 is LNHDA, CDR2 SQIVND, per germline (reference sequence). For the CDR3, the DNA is TGTGCCAGTAGTATAGCGGGACTGGCCAATTCACCCCTCCACTTT. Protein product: CASSIAGLANSPLHF.